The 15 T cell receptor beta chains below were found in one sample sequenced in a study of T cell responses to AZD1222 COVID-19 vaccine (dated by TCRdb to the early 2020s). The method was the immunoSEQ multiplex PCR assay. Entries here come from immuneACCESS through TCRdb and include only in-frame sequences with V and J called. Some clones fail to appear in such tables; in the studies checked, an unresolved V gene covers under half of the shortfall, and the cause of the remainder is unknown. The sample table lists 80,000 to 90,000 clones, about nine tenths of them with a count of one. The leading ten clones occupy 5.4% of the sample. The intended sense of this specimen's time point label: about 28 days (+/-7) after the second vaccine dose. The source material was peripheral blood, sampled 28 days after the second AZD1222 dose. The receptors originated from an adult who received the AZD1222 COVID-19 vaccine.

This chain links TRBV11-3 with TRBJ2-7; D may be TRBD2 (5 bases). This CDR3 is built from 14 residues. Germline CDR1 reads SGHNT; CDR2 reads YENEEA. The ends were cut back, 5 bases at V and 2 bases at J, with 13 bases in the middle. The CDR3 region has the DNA TGTGCCAGCAGCCCCGGAGGTCCTCCCTACGAGCAGTACTTC. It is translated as CASSPGGPPYEQYF.

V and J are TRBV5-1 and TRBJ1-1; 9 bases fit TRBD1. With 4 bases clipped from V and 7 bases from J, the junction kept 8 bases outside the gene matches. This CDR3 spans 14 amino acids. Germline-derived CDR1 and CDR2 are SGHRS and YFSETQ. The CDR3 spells CASSVQTGGGEAFF. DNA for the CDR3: TGCGCCAGCAGCGTCCAGACAGGGGGTGGTGAAGCTTTCTTT.

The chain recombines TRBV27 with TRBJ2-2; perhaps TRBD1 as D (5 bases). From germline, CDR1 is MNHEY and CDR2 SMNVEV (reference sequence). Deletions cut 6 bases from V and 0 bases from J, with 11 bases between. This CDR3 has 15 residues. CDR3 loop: CASRETATNTGELFF. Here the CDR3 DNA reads TGTGCCAGCAGGGAGACAGCTACGAACACCGGGGAGCTGTTTTTT.

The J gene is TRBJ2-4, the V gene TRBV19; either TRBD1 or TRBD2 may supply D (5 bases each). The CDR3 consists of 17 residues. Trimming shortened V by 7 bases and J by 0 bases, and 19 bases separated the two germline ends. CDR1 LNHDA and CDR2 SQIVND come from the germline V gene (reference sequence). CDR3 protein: CASTVGTENLAKNIQYF. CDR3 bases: TGTGCCAGTACTGTCGGGACGGAGAATTTAGCCAAAAACATTCAGTACTTC.

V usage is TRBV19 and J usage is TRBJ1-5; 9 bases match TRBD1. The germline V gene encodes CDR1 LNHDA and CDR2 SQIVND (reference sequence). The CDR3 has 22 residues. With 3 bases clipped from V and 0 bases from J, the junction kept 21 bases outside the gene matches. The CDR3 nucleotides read TGTGCCAGTAGTATGTCTACGGGGGGTCGTAGGACAGGGGATTATAGCAATCAGCCCCAGCATTTT. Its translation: CASSMSTGGRRTGDYSNQPQHF.

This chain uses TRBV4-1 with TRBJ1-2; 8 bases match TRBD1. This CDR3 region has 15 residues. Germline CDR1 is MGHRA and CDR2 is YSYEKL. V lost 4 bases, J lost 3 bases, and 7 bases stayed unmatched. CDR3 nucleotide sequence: TGCGCCAGCAGCCTTGGGACAGGTAACGACTATGGCTACACCTTC. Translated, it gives CASSLGTGNDYGYTF.

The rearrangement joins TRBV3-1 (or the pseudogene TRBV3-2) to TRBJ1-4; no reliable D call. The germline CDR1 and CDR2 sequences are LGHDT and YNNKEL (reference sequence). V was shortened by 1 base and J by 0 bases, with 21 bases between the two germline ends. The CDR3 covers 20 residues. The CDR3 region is CASSQAPTGSTLATNEKLFF. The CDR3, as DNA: TGTGCCAGCAGCCAAGCCCCCACGGGAAGTACCCTTGCAACTAATGAAAAACTGTTTTTT.

Here the CDR3 reads CASSLWLNTEAFF. The CDR3 coding sequence is TGTGCCAGCAGCTTATGGTTGAACACTGAAGCTTTCTTT. This chain links TRBV7-9 with TRBJ1-1; D remains unclear. V was trimmed by 2 bases and J by 0 bases, leaving 4 bases between them. Germline V gene sequence: CDR1 SEHNR, CDR2 FQNEAQ (reference sequence). This CDR3 spans 13 amino acids.

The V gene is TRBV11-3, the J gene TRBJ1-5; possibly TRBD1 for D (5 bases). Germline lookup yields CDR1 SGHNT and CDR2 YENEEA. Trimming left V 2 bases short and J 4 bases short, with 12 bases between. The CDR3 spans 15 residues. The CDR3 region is CASSLRGHGNQPQHF. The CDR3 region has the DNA TGTGCCAGCAGCTTAAGAGGACACGGGAATCAGCCCCAGCATTTT.

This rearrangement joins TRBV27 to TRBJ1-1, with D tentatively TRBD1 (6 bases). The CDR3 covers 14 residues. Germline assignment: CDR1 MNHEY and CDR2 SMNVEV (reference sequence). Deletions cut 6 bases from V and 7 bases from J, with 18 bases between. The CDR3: CASRPTGTSFEAFF. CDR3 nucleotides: TGTGCCAGCAGGCCCACAGGGACCTCTTTTGAAGCTTTCTTT.

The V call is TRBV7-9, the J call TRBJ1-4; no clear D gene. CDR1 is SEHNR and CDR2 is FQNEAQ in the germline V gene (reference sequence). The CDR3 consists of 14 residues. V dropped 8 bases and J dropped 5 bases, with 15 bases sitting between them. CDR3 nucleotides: TGTGCCAGCGAAACGGGAGGGTTAAATGAAAAACTGTTTTTT. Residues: CASETGGLNEKLFF.

The CDR3 sequence is CASSLFSSTDTQYF. CDR3 bases: TGTGCCAGCAGTTTATTTTCGAGCACAGATACGCAGTATTTT. This sequence joins TRBV27 and TRBJ2-3; the D is unclear. The CDR3 runs to 14 residues. Deletions cut 1 base from V and 0 bases from J, with 5 bases between. In germline, CDR1 is MNHEY, CDR2 SMNVEV (reference sequence).

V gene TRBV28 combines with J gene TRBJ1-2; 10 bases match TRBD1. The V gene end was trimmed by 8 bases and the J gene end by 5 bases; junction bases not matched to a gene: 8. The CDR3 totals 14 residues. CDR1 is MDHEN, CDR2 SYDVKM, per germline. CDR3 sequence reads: CASVRDRGGYGYTF. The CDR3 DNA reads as TGTGCCAGCGTAAGGGACAGGGGAGGTTATGGCTACACCTTC.

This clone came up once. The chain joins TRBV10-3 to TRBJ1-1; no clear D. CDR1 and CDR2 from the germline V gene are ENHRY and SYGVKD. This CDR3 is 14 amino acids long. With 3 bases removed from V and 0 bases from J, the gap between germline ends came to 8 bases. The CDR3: CAISELTVNTEAFF. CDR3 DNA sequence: TGTGCCATCAGTGAACTCACGGTGAACACTGAAGCTTTCTTT.

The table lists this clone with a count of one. The CDR3 DNA reads TGTGCCACTATGGTCTCTCCGGGACAGAACAATGAGCAGTTCTTC. It is translated as CATMVSPGQNNEQFF. V usage is TRBV19 and J usage is TRBJ2-1; 7 nucleotides agree with TRBD1. The length of the CDR3 is 15 residues. Trimming cost V 10 bases and J 5 bases; bases outside gene matches: 14. Germline values: CDR1 LNHDA, CDR2 SQIVND (reference sequence).